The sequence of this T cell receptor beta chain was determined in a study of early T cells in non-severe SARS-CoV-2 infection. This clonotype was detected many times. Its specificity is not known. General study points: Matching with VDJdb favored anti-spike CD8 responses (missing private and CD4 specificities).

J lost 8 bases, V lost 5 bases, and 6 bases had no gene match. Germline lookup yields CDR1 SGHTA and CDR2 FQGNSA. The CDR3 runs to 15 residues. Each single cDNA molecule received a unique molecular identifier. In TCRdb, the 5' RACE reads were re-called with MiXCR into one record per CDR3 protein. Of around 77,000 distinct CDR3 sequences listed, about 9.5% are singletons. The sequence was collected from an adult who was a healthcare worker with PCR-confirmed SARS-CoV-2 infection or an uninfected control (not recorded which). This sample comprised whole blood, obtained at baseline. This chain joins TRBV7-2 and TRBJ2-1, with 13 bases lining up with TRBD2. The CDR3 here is CASSLPTSGGHEQFF. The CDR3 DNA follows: TGTGCCAGCAGCCTACCGACTAGCGGGGGGCATGAGCAGTTCTTC.